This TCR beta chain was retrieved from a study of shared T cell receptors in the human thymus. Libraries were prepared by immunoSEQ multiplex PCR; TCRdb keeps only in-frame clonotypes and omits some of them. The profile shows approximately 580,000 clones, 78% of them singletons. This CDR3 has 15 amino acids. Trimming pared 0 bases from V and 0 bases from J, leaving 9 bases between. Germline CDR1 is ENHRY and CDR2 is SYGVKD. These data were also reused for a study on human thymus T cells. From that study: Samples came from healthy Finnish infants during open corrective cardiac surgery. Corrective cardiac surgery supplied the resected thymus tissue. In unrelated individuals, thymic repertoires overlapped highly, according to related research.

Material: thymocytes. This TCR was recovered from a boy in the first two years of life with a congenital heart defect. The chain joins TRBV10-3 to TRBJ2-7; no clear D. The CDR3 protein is CAISESRNYSYEQYF. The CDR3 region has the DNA TGTGCCATCAGTGAGTCACGGAACTACTCCTACGAGCAGTACTTC.